This T cell receptor (beta chain) was sequenced in a study of identical twins. General study results and limits: Where beta out-of-frame sequences were concerned, excess twin sharing was weaker. It was out-of-frame TCR alpha sharing in monozygotic twins that models underestimated.

TCRdb re-called the 5' RACE reads with MiXCR, one entry per CDR3 protein. The repertoire holds around 490,000 distinct CDR3 sequences, with 13% to 15% as singletons. As concerns this clonotype: Its specificity is not known.

V lost 6 bases, J lost 7 bases, and 24 bases lay in between. The germline gives CDR1 MDHEN, CDR2 SYDVKM. The CDR3 extends over 16 amino acids. The sample also formed part of further work on yellow fever vaccine responses in identical twins. That study adds: Reportedly, the T cell response mounted by twins to vaccine seemed partly convergent, partly personalized.

The sample comprised CD4+ T cells sorted from blood. This chain joins TRBV28 and TRBJ2-5; D is perhaps TRBD1 or TRBD2 (5 bases each). The TCR comes from a woman under 30 in good health. As DNA, the CDR3 is TGTGCCAGCAGCTACGACTCAGTCGGGGCGAGGGGGACCCAGTACTTC. Translating gives CASSYDSVGARGTQYF.